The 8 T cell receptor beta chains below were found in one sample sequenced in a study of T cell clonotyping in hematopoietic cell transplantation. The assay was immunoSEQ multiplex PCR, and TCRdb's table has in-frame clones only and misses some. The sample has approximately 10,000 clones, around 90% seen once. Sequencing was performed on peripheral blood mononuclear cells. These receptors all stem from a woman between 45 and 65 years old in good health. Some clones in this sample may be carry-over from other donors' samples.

The CDR3 is CASSPNRDNYEQYF. CDR3 coding DNA: TGTGCCAGTAGTCCCAACCGGGACAACTACGAGCAGTACTTC. The rearrangement links TRBV19 to TRBJ2-7; tentatively, D is TRBD1 (6 bases). V gave up 5 bases and J gave up 3 bases, with 14 bases separating them. Germline V gene sequence: CDR1 LNHDA, CDR2 SQIVND (reference sequence). The length of the CDR3 is 14 residues. Looking up the rest from reference TRBV19 and TRBJ2-7 gives the full variable domain: DGGITQSPKYLFRKEGQNVTLSCEQNLNHDAMYWYRQDPGQGLRLIYYSQIVNDFQKGDIAEGYSVSREKKESFPLTVTSAQKNPTAFYLCASSPNRDNYEQYFGPGTRLTVT.

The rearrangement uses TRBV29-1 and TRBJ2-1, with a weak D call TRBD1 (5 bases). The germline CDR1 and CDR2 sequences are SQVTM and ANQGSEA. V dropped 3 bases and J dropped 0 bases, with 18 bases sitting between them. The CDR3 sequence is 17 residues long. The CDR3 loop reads CSVDGTGIGSSYNEQFF. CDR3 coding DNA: TGCAGCGTTGATGGAACAGGCATAGGAAGCTCCTACAATGAGCAGTTCTTC.

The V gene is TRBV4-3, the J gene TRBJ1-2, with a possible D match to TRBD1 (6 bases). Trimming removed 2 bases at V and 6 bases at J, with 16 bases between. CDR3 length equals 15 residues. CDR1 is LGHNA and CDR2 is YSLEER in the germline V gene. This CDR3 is CASSQWAGGADGYTF. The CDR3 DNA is TGCGCCAGCAGCCAATGGGCCGGGGGCGCAGATGGCTACACCTTC.

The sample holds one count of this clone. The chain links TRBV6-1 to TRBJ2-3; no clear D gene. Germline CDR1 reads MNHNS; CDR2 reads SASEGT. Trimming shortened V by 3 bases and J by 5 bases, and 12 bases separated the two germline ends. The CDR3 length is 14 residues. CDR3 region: CASSDSYSLDTQYF. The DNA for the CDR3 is TGTGCCAGCAGTGATTCGTATAGTTTAGATACGCAGTATTTT.

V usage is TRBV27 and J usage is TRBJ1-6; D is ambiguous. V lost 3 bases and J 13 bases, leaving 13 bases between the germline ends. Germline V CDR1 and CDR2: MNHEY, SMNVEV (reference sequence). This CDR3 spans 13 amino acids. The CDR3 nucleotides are TGTGCCAGCAGTTTCCGCGAGACACATCCCCTCCACTTT. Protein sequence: CASSFRETHPLHF.

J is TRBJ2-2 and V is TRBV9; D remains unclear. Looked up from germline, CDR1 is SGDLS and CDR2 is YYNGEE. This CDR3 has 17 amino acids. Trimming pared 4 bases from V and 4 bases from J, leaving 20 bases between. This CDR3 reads CASSRMLGRFATGELFF. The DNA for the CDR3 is TGTGCCAGCAGCAGGATGCTGGGTCGGTTCGCCACCGGGGAGCTGTTTTTT.

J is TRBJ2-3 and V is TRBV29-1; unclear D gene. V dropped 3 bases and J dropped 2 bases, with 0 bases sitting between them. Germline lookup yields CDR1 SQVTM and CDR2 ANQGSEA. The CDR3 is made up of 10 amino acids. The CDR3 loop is CSVDTDTQYF. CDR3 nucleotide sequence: TGCAGCGTTGACACAGATACGCAGTATTTT.

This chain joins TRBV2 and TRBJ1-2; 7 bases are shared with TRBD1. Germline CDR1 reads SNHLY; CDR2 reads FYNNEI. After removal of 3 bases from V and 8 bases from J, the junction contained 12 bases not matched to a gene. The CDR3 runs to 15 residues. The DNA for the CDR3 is TGTGCCAGCAGTGATTTCGACAGGGAGGTGCAGGGCTACACCTTC. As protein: CASSDFDREVQGYTF.